A selection of T cell receptor beta chains follows, all from one sample in a study of OX40 agonist ivuxolimab in advanced cancers. Sequencing was performed with immunoSEQ multiplex PCR; in TCRdb, only in-frame clones are kept and a portion is missing. This sample has approximately 88,000 clones, with roughly 90% found just once. Here the sequenced sample was CD4+ or CD8+ T cells sorted from blood, taken in a trial of the OX40 agonist ivuxolimab. All receptors come from an adult with an advanced solid tumor such as melanoma, head and neck, liver or kidney cancer. CDR3s include the opening cysteine and the closing phenylalanine or tryptophan. The order of the fields is D gene, J gene, V gene, clone size, CDR3 DNA, CDR3 protein. D genes are given only for firm matches. Only some rows state a clone size, as once, few, many or a class for expanded clones.

d_call: .; j_call: TRBJ1-2; v_call: TRBV27; clone_size: .; cdr3_nt: TGTGCCAGCAGCCCCCACGGGACCGTCCCTGGGGATGGCTACACCTTC; cdr3_aa: CASSPHGTVPGDGYTF
d_call: TRBD1; j_call: TRBJ1-1; v_call: TRBV5-6; clone_size: .; cdr3_nt: TGTGCCAGCAGCTATACCCCTGCATTACAGGGGGAACAGGCTGAAGCTTTCTTT; cdr3_aa: CASSYTPALQGEQAEAFF
d_call: .; j_call: TRBJ2-5; v_call: TRBV20-1; clone_size: .; cdr3_nt: TGCAGTGCTAGACTAGCCGAGACCCAGTACTTC; cdr3_aa: CSARLAETQYF
d_call: .; j_call: TRBJ1-1; v_call: TRBV5-1; clone_size: .; cdr3_nt: TGCGCCAGCAGCTTGGGGCCATCAGGGGCTGAAGCTTTCTTT; cdr3_aa: CASSLGPSGAEAFF
d_call: TRBD1; j_call: TRBJ1-5; v_call: TRBV30; clone_size: .; cdr3_nt: TGTGCCTGGACCCCACAGGGGGGGCTTAGAGGCAATCAGCCCCAGCATTTT; cdr3_aa: CAWTPQGGLRGNQPQHF
d_call: TRBD2; j_call: TRBJ2-3; v_call: TRBV10-3; clone_size: .; cdr3_nt: TGTGCCATCAGTCCGGGACTAGCGGGGGGGCCCAGCACAGATACGCAGTATTTT; cdr3_aa: CAISPGLAGGPSTDTQYF
d_call: TRBD1; j_call: TRBJ1-1; v_call: TRBV5-1; clone_size: .; cdr3_nt: TGCGCCAGCAGCTTCCAGGGGGCGGGCACTGAAGCTTTCTTT; cdr3_aa: CASSFQGAGTEAFF
d_call: .; j_call: TRBJ2-5; v_call: TRBV18; clone_size: once; cdr3_nt: TGTGCCAGCTCACCAGGGCTCCAAGAGACCCAGTACTTC; cdr3_aa: CASSPGLQETQYF
d_call: TRBD1; j_call: TRBJ1-2; v_call: TRBV30; clone_size: .; cdr3_nt: TGTGCCTGGGGGAGAGGACAGGGGCCTGGCTACACCTTC; cdr3_aa: CAWGRGQGPGYTF
d_call: .; j_call: TRBJ1-3; v_call: TRBV30; clone_size: once; cdr3_nt: TGTGCCGGCGGGGGGATTGGAAACACCATATATTTT; cdr3_aa: CAGGGIGNTIYF
d_call: .; j_call: TRBJ2-5; v_call: TRBV11-2; clone_size: once; cdr3_nt: TGTGCCAGCAACAACTTAGCGGTTCAAGAGACCCAGTACTTC; cdr3_aa: CASNNLAVQETQYF
d_call: TRBD1; j_call: TRBJ2-7; v_call: TRBV5-1; clone_size: once; cdr3_nt: TGCGCCAGCAGCCGACAGGGGGCCGCTAGCGAGCAGTACTTC; cdr3_aa: CASSRQGAASEQYF
d_call: .; j_call: TRBJ2-7; v_call: TRBV9; clone_size: .; cdr3_nt: TGTGCCAGCAGCCCTCAGGGAGTCCCCTCCTACGAGCAGTACTTC; cdr3_aa: CASSPQGVPSYEQYF